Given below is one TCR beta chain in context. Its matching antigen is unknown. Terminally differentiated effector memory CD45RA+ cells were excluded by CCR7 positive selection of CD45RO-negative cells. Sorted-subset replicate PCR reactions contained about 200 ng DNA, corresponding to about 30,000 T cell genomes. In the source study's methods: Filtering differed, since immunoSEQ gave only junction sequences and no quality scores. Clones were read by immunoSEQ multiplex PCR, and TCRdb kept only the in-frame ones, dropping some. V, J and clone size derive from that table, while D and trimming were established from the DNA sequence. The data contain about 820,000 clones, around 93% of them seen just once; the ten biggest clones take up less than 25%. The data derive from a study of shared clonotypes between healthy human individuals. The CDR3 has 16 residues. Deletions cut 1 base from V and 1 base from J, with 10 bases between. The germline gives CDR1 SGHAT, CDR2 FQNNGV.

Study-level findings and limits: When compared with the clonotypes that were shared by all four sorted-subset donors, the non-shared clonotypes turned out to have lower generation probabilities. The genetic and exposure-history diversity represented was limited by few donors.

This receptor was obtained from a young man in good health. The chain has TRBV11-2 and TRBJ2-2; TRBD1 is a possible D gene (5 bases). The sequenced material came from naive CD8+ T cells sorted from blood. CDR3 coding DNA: TGTGCCAGCAGCTTAGGAAGTGGACAGAACACCGGGGAGCTGTTTTTT. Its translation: CASSLGSGQNTGELFF.